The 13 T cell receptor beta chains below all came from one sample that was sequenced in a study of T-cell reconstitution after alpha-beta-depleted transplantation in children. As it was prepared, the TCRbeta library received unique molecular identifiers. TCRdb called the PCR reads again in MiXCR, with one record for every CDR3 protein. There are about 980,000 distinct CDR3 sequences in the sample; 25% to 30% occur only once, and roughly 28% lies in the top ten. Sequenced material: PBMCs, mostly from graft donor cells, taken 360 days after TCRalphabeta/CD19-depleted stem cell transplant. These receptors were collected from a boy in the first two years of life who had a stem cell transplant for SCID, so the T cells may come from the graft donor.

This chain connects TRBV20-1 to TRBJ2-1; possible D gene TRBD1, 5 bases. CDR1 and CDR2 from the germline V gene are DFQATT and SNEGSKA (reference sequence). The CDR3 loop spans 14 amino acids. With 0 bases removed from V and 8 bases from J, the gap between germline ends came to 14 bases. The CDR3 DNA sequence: TGCAGTGCTAGAGATGATCGGACATGGTATGAGCAGTTCTTC. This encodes CSARDDRTWYEQFF.

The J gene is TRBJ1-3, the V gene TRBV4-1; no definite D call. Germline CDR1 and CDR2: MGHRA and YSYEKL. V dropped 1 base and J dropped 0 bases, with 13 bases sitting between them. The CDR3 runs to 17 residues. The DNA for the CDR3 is TGCGCCAGCAGCCAAGGACCACCGGGATCCTCTGGAAACACCATATATTTT. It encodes CASSQGPPGSSGNTIYF.

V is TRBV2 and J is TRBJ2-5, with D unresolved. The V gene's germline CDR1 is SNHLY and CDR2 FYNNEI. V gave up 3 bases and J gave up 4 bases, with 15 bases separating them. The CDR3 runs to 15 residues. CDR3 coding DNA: TGTGCCAGCAGTGACAATCGGGCAGGATCAGAGACCCAGTACTTC. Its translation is CASSDNRAGSETQYF.

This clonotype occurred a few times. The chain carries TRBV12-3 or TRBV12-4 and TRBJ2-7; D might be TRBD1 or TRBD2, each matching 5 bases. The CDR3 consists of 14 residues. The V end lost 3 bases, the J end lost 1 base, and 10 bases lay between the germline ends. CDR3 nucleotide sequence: TGTGCCAGCAGTTTCGGGGCAGGGTCCTACGAGCAGTACTTC. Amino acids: CASSFGAGSYEQYF.

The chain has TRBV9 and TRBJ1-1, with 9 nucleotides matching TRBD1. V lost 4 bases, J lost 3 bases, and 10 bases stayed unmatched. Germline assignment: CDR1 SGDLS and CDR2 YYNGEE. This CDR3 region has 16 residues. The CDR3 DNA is TGTGCCAGCAGCCCTGGGGACAGGGATTGGTACACTGAAGCTTTCTTT. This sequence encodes CASSPGDRDWYTEAFF.

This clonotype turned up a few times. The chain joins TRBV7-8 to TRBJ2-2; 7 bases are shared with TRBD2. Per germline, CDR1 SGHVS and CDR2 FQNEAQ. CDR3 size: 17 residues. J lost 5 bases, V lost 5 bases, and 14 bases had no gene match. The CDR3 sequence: CASSPFPRGEITGELFF. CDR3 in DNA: TGTGCCAGCAGCCCATTTCCTCGGGGGGAAATAACCGGGGAGCTGTTTTTT.

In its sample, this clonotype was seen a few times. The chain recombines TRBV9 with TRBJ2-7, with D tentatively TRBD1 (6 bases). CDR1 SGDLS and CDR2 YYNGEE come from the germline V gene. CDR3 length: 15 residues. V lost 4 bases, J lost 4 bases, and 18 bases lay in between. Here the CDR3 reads CASSQYQGTGYEQYF. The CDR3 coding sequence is TGTGCCAGCAGCCAATACCAGGGGACCGGTTACGAGCAGTACTTC.

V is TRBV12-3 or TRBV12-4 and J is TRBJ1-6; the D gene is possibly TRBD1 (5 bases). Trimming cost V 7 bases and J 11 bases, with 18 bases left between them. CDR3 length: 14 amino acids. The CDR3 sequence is CASTRWGGEAPLHF. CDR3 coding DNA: TGTGCCAGCACCCGGTGGGGCGGTGAAGCACCCCTCCACTTT.

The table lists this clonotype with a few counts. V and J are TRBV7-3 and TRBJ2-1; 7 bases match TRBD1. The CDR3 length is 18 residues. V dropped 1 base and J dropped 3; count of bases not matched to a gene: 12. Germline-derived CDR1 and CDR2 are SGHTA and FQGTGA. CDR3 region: CASSLSPPTGTGYNEQFF. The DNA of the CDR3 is TGTGCCAGCAGCTTAAGCCCCCCGACAGGGACGGGCTACAATGAGCAGTTCTTC.

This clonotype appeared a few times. The CDR3 here is CASSFEGGGNTEAFF. Written as DNA, the CDR3 is TGTGCCAGCAGTTTCGAGGGAGGGGGGAACACTGAAGCTTTCTTT. This chain connects TRBV12-3 or TRBV12-4 to TRBJ1-1, with TRBD1 as a possible D gene (6 bases). CDR3 length equals 15 residues. V was trimmed by 3 bases and J by 1 base, leaving 12 bases between them.

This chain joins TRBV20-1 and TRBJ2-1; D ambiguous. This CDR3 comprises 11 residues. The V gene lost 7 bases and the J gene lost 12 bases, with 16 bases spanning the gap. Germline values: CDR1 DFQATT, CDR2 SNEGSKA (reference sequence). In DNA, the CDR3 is TGCAGTGAGGTCAGCAGTGAAGGGCAGTTCTTC. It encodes CSEVSSEGQFF.

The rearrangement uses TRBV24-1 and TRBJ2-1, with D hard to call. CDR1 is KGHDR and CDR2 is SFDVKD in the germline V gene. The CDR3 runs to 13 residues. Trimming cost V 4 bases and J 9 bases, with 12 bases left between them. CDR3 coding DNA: TGTGCCACCAGTGAACAAGGAAATCGTGAGCAGTTCTTC. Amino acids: CATSEQGNREQFF.

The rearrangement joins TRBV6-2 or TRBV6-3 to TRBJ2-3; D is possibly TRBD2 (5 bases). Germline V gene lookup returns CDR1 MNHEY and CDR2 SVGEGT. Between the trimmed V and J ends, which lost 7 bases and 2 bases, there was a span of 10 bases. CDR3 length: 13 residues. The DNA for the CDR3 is TGTGCCAGCACTGACTACTACACAGATACGCAGTATTTT. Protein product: CASTDYYTDTQYF.